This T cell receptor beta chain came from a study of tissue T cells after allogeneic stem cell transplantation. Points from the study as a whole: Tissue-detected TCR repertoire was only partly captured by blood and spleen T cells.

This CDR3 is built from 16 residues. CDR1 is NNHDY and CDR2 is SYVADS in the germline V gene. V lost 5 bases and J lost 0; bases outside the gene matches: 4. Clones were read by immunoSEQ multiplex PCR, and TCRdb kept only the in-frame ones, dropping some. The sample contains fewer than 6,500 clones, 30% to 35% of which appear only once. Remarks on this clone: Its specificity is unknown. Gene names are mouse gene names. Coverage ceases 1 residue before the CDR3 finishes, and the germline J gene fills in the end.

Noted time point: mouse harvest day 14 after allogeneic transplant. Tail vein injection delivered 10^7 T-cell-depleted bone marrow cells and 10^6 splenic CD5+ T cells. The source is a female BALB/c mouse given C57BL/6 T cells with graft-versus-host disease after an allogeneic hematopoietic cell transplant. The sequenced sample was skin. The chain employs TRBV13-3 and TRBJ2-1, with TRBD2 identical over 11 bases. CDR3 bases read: TGTGCCAGCAGCCCCGACTGGGGGGGTAACTATGCTGAGCAGTTC. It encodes CASSPDWGGNYAEQF. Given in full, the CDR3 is CASSPDWGGNYAEQFF.